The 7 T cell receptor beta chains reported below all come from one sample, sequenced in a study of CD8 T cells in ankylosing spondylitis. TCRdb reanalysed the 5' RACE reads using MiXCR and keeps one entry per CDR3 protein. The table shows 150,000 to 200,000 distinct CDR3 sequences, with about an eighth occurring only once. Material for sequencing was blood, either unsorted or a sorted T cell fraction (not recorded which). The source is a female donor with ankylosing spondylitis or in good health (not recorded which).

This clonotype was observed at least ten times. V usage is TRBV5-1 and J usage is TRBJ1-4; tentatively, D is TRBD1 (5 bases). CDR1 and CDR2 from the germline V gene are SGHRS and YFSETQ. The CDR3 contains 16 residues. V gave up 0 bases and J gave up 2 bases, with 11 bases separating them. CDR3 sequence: CASSLAGGSTNEKLFF. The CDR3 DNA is TGCGCCAGCAGCTTGGCCGGGGGATCCACTAATGAAAAACTGTTTTTT.

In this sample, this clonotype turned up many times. CDR3 sequence reads: CASSLGQSISTDTQYF. CDR3 sequence (DNA): TGCGCCAGCAGCTTGGGACAGTCGATAAGCACAGATACGCAGTATTTT. The chain couples TRBV5-1 to TRBJ2-3; possible D gene TRBD1, 5 bases. Germline values: CDR1 SGHRS, CDR2 YFSETQ. V lost 0 bases to trimming and J lost 0 bases, with 11 bases between them. This CDR3 has 16 amino acids.

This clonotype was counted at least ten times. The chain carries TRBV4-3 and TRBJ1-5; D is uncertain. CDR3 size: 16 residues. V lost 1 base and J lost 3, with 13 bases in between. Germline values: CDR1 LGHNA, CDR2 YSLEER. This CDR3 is CASSQALAKSNQPQHF. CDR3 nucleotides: TGCGCCAGCAGCCAAGCCCTTGCCAAATCCAATCAGCCCCAGCATTTT.

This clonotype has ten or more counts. DNA for the CDR3: TGTGCCAGCAGTCCTACCGGGACTAGAGTCTATGAGCAGTTCTTC. It translates to CASSPTGTRVYEQFF. The V gene is TRBV7-3, the J gene TRBJ2-1, with 8 bases fitting TRBD2. The trim removed 6 bases at V and 8 bases at J, leaving 12 bases unmatched. The CDR3 extends over 15 amino acids. CDR1 and CDR2 from the germline V gene are SGHTA and FQGTGA.

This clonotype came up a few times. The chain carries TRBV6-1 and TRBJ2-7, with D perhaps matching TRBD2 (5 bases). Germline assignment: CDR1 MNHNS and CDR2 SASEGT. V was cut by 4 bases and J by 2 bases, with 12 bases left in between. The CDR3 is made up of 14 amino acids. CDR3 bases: TGTGCCAGCAGTGCTAGCTTTAGCCCCTACGAGCAGTACTTC. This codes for CASSASFSPYEQYF.

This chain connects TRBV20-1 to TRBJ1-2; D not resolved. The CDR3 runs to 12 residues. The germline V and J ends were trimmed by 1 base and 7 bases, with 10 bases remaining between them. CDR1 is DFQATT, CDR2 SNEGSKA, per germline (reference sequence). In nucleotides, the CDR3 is TGCAGTGCTAGAGTCAACCACGGTGGCTACACCTTC. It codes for CSARVNHGGYTF.

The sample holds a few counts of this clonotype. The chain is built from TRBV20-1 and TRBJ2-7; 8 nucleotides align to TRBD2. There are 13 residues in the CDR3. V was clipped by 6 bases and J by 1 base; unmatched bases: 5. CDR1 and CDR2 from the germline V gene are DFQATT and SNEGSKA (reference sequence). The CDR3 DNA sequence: TGCAGTGCCAGTAGCGGGACTTCCTACGAGCAGTACTTC. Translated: CSASSGTSYEQYF.